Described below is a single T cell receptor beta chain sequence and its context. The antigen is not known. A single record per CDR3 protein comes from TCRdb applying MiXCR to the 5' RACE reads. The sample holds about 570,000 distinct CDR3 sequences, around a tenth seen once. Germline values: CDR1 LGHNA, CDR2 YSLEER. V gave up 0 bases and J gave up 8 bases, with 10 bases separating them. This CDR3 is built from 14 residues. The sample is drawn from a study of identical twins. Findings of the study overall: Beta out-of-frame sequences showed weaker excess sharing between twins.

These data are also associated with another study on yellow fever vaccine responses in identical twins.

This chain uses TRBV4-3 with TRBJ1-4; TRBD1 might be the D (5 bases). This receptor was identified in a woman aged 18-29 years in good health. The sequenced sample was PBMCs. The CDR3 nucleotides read TGCGCCAGCAGCCAAGACAGGGTAGAAGAAAAACTGTTTTTT. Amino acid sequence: CASSQDRVEEKLFF.